This T cell receptor beta chain was profiled in a study of shared clonotypes between healthy human individuals. Replicate PCRs from sorted subsets contained around 190 ng DNA, which is around 30,000 T cell genomes. Method: immunoSEQ multiplex PCR; TCRdb's copy keeps in-frame clones and lacks some. The data show a few hundred thousand clones, approximately 70% seen once. The CDR3 has 16 amino acids. With 7 bases removed from V and 2 bases from J, the gap between germline ends came to 20 bases. Germline V gene lookup returns CDR1 SGDLS and CDR2 YYNGEE. The receptor was isolated from a man under 40 in good health. V usage is TRBV9 and J usage is TRBJ2-3; D gene unclear. Source material: memory CD4+ T cells sorted from blood. The sample's subset: CD45RA-negative fraction. The DNA of the CDR3 is TGTGCCAGCGGTGCAAGTTTACGAGACCTCACAGATACGCAGTATTTT. It yields the protein CASGASLRDLTDTQYF.